The 7 T cell receptor beta chains below all came from one sample that was sequenced in a study of blood T cell repertoires in COVID-19. Sequenced by immunoSEQ multiplex PCR; TCRdb stores in-frame clones only, minus some. Of under 95,000 clones in the sample, around 88% are singletons; the top ten hold approximately 5.9%. The material sequenced was peripheral blood. These receptors were obtained from a man aged 55 to 70 with acute or convalescent COVID-19.

This chain links TRBV6-5 with TRBJ1-1, with no clear D. Per the germline V gene, CDR1 is MNHEY and CDR2 is SVGAGI. Trimming stripped 5 bases from V and 4 bases from J, with 14 bases between. The CDR3 is made up of 14 amino acids. The DNA of the CDR3 is TGTGCCAGCAGTCAGACATCGTATGTCACTGAAGCTTTCTTT. It translates to CASSQTSYVTEAFF.

The genes are TRBV4-3 and TRBJ2-7; 10 bases line up with TRBD2. This CDR3 spans 18 amino acids. With V trimmed by 1 base and J by 6 bases, 15 bases remained unmatched. The germline V gene encodes CDR1 LGHNA and CDR2 YSLEER. The CDR3 reads CASSQVPIGSSGGSEQYF. CDR3 bases: TGCGCCAGCAGCCAAGTACCGATTGGGTCTAGCGGGGGATCCGAGCAGTACTTC.

V and J are TRBV4-2 and TRBJ2-1; the D gene is possibly TRBD2 (7 bases). There are 15 residues in the CDR3. The germline V gene encodes CDR1 LGHNA and CDR2 YNFKEQ. The germline V and J ends were trimmed by 1 base and 8 bases, with 15 bases remaining between them. CDR3 sequence (DNA): TGTGCCAGCAGCCAAGGTGGGGGGGGCGTAGATGAGCAGTTCTTC. Its protein is CASSQGGGGVDEQFF.

The rearrangement joins TRBV7-2 to TRBJ2-1; 8 positions agree with TRBD2. The CDR3 is 14 residues long. Losses at the gene ends were 2 bases for V and 13 bases for J; bases not matched to a gene: 10. CDR1 and CDR2 from the germline V gene are SGHTA and FQGNSA. The CDR3 loop is CASSLISSGGQQFF. In DNA form, the CDR3 reads TGTGCCAGCAGCTTAATTTCCAGCGGGGGTCAACAGTTCTTC.

This chain connects TRBV27 to TRBJ1-1; D is perhaps TRBD1 (6 bases). Germline CDR1 reads MNHEY; CDR2 reads SMNVEV (reference sequence). The V end lost 4 bases, the J end lost 3 bases, and 9 bases lay between the germline ends. CDR3 length equals 13 residues. The CDR3 loop is CASSSRGHTEAFF. The CDR3 DNA reads as TGTGCCAGCAGTTCCAGGGGTCACACTGAAGCTTTCTTT.

This CDR3 reads CASSLERRSSYNEQFF. The CDR3 DNA follows: TGTGCCAGCAGCTTAGAACGGCGGAGCTCCTACAATGAGCAGTTCTTC. The chain joins TRBV7-2 to TRBJ2-1; no clear D. The CDR3 has 16 amino acids. The germline V gene has CDR1 SGHTA and CDR2 FQGNSA. V lost 1 base and J 0 bases, leaving 10 bases between the germline ends.

This chain uses TRBV5-4 with TRBJ2-5; 7 bases fit TRBD1. The germline V gene encodes CDR1 SGHNT and CDR2 YYREEE (reference sequence). Unmatched junction bases numbered 5, after V lost 4 bases and J lost 2 bases. The CDR3 is 14 amino acids. CDR3 DNA: TGTGCCAGCAGCGAAGACAGGGTACAAGAGACCCAGTACTTC. Translation: CASSEDRVQETQYF.